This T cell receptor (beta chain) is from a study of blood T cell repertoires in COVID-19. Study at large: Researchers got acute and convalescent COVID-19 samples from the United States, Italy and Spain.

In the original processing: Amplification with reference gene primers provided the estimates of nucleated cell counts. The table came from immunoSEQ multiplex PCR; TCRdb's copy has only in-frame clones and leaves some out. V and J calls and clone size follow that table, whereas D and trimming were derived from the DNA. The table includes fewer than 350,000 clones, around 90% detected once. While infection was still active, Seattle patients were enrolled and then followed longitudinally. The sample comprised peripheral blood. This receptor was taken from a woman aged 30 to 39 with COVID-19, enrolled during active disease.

This CDR3 reads CASSKRALSGPQETQYF. The CDR3 bases are TGTGCCAGCAGCAAACGGGCCCTTAGCGGGCCCCAAGAGACCCAGTACTTC. The V and J genes are TRBV21-1 and TRBJ2-5; TRBD2 is taken as the D call from the table, unchecked against the DNA. TRBV21-1 is a listed pseudogene. The CDR3 contains 17 residues.